Shown below are 21 T cell receptor beta chains from a single sample sequenced in a study of cytomegalovirus exposure and HLA in healthy donors. PCR employed 60 Vbeta and 13 Jbeta primers. The assay was immunoSEQ multiplex PCR, and TCRdb's table has in-frame clones only and misses some. This table holds about 100,000 clones, around three quarters found once. Sequencing was done on a sample of PBMCs. These receptor sequences come from a female donor in good health and CMV-seropositive.

CDR3 nucleotides: TGTGCCAGCAGACAACAGGGGGCTTGGAATTCACCCCTCCACTTT. Protein product: CASRQQGAWNSPLHF. The chain carries TRBV6-4 and TRBJ1-6; 9 bases are a match to TRBD1. The CDR3 has 15 amino acids. CDR1 and CDR2 from the germline V gene are MRHNA and SNTAGT. Unmatched junction bases numbered 7, after V lost 6 bases and J lost 7 bases.

The rearrangement links TRBV6-1 to TRBJ1-1; 9 nucleotides align to TRBD1. The CDR3 extends over 15 amino acids. Trimming took 6 bases from V and 4 from J; bases not matched to a gene: 9. Per the germline V gene, CDR1 is MNHNS and CDR2 is SASEGT. DNA of the CDR3: TGTGCCAGCAGCGCGGACAGGGGAAGAGGCACTGAAGCTTTCTTT. Its translation: CASSADRGRGTEAFF.

V and J are TRBV7-9 and TRBJ2-3; D may be TRBD2 (5 bases). Germline CDR1 reads SEHNR; CDR2 reads FQNEAQ (reference sequence). This CDR3 is 14 amino acids long. Trimming left V 1 base short and J 4 bases short, with 9 bases between. CDR3 DNA sequence: TGTGCCAGCAGCTTAGACGGGATCGCAGATACGCAGTATTTT. It specifies CASSLDGIADTQYF.

V gene TRBV7-9 combines with J gene TRBJ1-1; 8 bases are shared with TRBD1. V lost 1 base to trimming and J lost 0 bases; unmatched junction nucleotides: 4. Germline V gene sequence: CDR1 SEHNR, CDR2 FQNEAQ (reference sequence). The length of the CDR3 is 16 residues. The CDR3 sequence: CASSLGQGWMNTEAFF. Written as DNA, the CDR3 is TGTGCCAGCAGCTTAGGACAGGGGTGGATGAACACTGAAGCTTTCTTT.

The chain's CDR3 is CASRSIQGAAGELFF. The CDR3 DNA is TGTGCCAGCAGGTCGATACAGGGGGCGGCCGGGGAGCTGTTTTTT. The chain combines TRBV6-1 with TRBJ2-2; 9 bases match TRBD1. V shed 6 bases and J 6 bases; nucleotides not matched to a gene: 8. The V gene's germline CDR1 is MNHNS and CDR2 SASEGT. This CDR3 spans 15 amino acids.

The chain joins TRBV5-4 to TRBJ2-1, with D maybe TRBD2 (6 bases). The CDR3 length is 15 residues. Germline CDR1 SGHNT, CDR2 YYREEE (reference sequence). V lost 0 bases and J 0 bases, leaving 7 bases between the germline ends. The CDR3 spells CASSLEDYSYNEQFF. The CDR3 DNA reads TGTGCCAGCAGCTTGGAGGACTACTCCTACAATGAGCAGTTCTTC.

V usage is TRBV9 and J usage is TRBJ1-6, with a possible D match to TRBD1 (5 bases). The CDR3 has 16 residues. Per the germline V gene, CDR1 is SGDLS and CDR2 is YYNGEE. Deletions cut 3 bases from V and 5 bases from J, with 15 bases between. The CDR3 sequence is CASSGFPDRDNSPLHF. Here the CDR3 DNA reads TGTGCCAGCAGCGGCTTCCCCGACAGAGATAATTCACCCCTCCACTTT.

The sample holds a few counts of this clone. The rearrangement uses TRBV6-5 and TRBJ1-5; D is undetermined. The germline V gene encodes CDR1 MNHEY and CDR2 SVGAGI. This CDR3 has 15 amino acids. The V and J ends lost 7 bases and 0 bases respectively, with 13 bases between them. CDR3 nucleotides: TGTGCCAGCAAGCCGTTTAAGTATAGCAATCAGCCCCAGCATTTT. This sequence encodes CASKPFKYSNQPQHF.

J is TRBJ1-5 and V is TRBV4-1; possibly TRBD1 for D (5 bases). There are 18 residues in the CDR3. Germline V gene lookup returns CDR1 MGHRA and CDR2 YSYEKL. The V end lost 4 bases, the J end lost 3 bases, and 22 bases lay between the germline ends. The CDR3 loop is CASSPIIRTGSSNQPQHF. The DNA for the CDR3 is TGCGCCAGCAGCCCGATCATTCGAACAGGTTCCTCCAATCAGCCCCAGCATTTT.

The chain combines TRBV4-2 with TRBJ2-5; TRBD2 agrees at 9 bases. The CDR3 length is 15 residues. Germline lookup yields CDR1 LGHNA and CDR2 YNFKEQ. Trimming removed 1 base from V and 5 bases from J; junction bases left unmatched: 5. This CDR3 reads CASSQVGLAEETQYF. The CDR3 DNA sequence: TGTGCCAGCAGCCAAGTGGGACTAGCAGAGGAGACCCAGTACTTC.

This clone was found a few times. V gene TRBV14 combines with J gene TRBJ1-1; D remains unclear. Germline CDR1 SGHDN, CDR2 FVKESK. Trimming removed 4 bases at V and 1 base at J, with 7 bases between. This CDR3 region has 13 residues. CDR3 DNA sequence: TGTGCCAGCAGCCTCGGTCGGAACACTGAAGCTTTCTTT. It specifies CASSLGRNTEAFF.

The chain links TRBV9 to TRBJ2-1; 8 nucleotides line up with TRBD2. Looked up from germline, CDR1 is SGDLS and CDR2 is YYNGEE. V was clipped by 6 bases and J by 0 bases; unmatched bases: 5. The CDR3 is made up of 15 amino acids. Here the CDR3 reads CASTAGGFSYNEQFF. In nucleotides, the CDR3 is TGTGCCAGCACGGCGGGAGGATTCTCCTACAATGAGCAGTTCTTC.

The chain combines TRBV9 with TRBJ2-3; 7 positions match TRBD2. CDR1 is SGDLS, CDR2 YYNGEE, per germline. This CDR3 comprises 16 residues. The ends lost 1 base at V and 9 bases at J; junction bases unmatched: 14. CDR3 loop: CASSVIDSGRGRTQYF. The DNA of the CDR3 is TGTGCCAGCAGCGTAATTGATAGTGGGAGGGGTAGGACGCAGTATTTT.

This sequence joins TRBV2 and TRBJ1-1; no definite D call. Deletions cut 4 bases from V and 1 base from J, with 7 bases between. The CDR3 is 13 residues long. Germline V CDR1 and CDR2: SNHLY, FYNNEI. The CDR3 coding sequence is TGTGCCAGCAGTGCACAGCCGAACACTGAAGCTTTCTTT. This translates into CASSAQPNTEAFF.

The rearrangement joins TRBV29-1 to TRBJ1-1, with 8 bases lining up with TRBD1. The ends lost 6 bases at V and 4 bases at J; junction bases unmatched: 10. The CDR3 length is 14 residues. Germline CDR1 and CDR2: SQVTM and ANQGSEA. The CDR3 DNA sequence: TGCAGCGTAACGCAGGGGGCGCTTACCACTGAAGCTTTCTTT. This codes for CSVTQGALTTEAFF.

The rearrangement uses TRBV5-1 and TRBJ2-1; TRBD2 matches at 9 bases. With V trimmed by 0 bases and J by 9 bases, 10 bases remained unmatched. Per germline, CDR1 SGHRS and CDR2 YFSETQ. The CDR3 spans 16 residues. CDR3 amino acids: CASSLEGGGALSEQFF. The CDR3 DNA sequence: TGCGCCAGCAGCTTGGAGGGCGGGGGGGCCCTCAGTGAGCAGTTCTTC.

J is TRBJ2-2 and V is TRBV29-1; D might be TRBD1 (6 bases). Germline CDR1 and CDR2: SQVTM and ANQGSEA. With 6 bases removed from V and 2 bases from J, the gap between germline ends came to 7 bases. The CDR3 sequence is 12 residues long. CDR3 in DNA: TGCAGCGTACAGGGTAACACCGGGGAGCTGTTTTTT. It yields the protein CSVQGNTGELFF.

About this clone itself: A junction end diverges from the germline sequence, so it may reflect a read error. The chain joins TRBV20-1 to TRBJ2-7, with 8 bases aligning to TRBD2. The V gene's germline CDR1 is DFQATT and CDR2 SNEGSKA (reference sequence). The CDR3 sequence is 11 residues long. The CDR3 spells CSLADNYEQYF. The CDR3 DNA is TGTTCACTAGCGGATAACTACGAGCAGTACTTC.

This chain uses TRBV6-1 with TRBJ2-7, with D maybe TRBD2 (7 bases). CDR1 MNHNS and CDR2 SASEGT come from the germline V gene. Trimming left V 6 bases short and J 5 bases short, with 20 bases between. This CDR3 has 15 residues. The CDR3 is CASRPRGRELHEQYF. The CDR3 coding sequence is TGTGCCAGCAGACCTCGGGGGCGGGAGCTCCACGAGCAGTACTTC.

This clone was seen only once. V usage is TRBV11-2 and J usage is TRBJ2-5, with 14 bases lining up with TRBD2. CDR1 is SGHAT, CDR2 FQNNGV, per germline. V lost 10 bases and J lost 2; bases outside the gene matches: 6. The CDR3 totals 15 residues. The CDR3, as DNA: TGTGCCACCGGACTAGCGGGGGGCTTTCAAGAGACCCAGTACTTC. This codes for CATGLAGGFQETQYF.

The chain links TRBV2 to TRBJ1-2; D ambiguous. The CDR3 is 14 amino acids. Germline assignment: CDR1 SNHLY and CDR2 FYNNEI. V was shortened by 3 bases and J by 3 bases, with 11 bases between the two germline ends. CDR3 sequence (DNA): TGTGCCAGCAGTGATGAGGCCGAGGACTATGGCTACACCTTC. This gives the protein CASSDEAEDYGYTF.